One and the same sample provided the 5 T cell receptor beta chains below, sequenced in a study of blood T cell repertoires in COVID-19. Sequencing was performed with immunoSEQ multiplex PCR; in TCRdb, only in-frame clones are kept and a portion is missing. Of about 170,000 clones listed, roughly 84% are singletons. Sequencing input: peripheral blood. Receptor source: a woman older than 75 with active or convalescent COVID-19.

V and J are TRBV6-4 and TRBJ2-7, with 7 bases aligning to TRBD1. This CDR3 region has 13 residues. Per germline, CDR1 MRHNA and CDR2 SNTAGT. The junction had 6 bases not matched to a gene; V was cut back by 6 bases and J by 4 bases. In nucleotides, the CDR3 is TGTGCCAGCAGCAGGGGGTCCGGTTACGAGCAGTACTTC. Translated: CASSRGSGYEQYF.

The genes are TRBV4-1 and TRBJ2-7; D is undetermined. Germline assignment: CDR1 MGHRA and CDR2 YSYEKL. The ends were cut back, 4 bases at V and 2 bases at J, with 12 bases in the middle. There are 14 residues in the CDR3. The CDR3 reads CASSRFGSTYEQYF. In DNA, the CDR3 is TGCGCCAGCAGCCGATTCGGGTCAACCTACGAGCAGTACTTC.

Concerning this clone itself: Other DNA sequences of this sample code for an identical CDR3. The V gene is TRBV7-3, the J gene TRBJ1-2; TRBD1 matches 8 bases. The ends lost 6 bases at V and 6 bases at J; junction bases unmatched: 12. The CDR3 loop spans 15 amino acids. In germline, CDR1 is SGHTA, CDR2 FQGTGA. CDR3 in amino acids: CASSRQGATRDGYTF. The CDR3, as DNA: TGTGCCAGCAGTCGCCAGGGGGCGACCCGGGATGGCTACACCTTC.

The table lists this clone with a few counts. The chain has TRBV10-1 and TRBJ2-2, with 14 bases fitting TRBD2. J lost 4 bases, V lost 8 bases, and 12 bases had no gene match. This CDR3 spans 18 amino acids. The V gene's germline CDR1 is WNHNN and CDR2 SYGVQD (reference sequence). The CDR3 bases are TGCGCCAGCGGATCGGGGACTAGCGGGAGAGGGGGCACCGGGGAGCTGTTTTTT. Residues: CASGSGTSGRGGTGELFF.

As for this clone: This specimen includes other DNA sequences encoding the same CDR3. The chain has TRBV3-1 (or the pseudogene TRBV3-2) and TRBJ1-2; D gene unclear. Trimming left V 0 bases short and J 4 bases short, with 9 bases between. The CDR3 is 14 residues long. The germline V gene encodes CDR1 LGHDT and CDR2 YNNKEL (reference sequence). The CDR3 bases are TGTGCCAGCAGCCAAGACCTGGGCCTCTATGGCTACACCTTC. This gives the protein CASSQDLGLYGYTF.